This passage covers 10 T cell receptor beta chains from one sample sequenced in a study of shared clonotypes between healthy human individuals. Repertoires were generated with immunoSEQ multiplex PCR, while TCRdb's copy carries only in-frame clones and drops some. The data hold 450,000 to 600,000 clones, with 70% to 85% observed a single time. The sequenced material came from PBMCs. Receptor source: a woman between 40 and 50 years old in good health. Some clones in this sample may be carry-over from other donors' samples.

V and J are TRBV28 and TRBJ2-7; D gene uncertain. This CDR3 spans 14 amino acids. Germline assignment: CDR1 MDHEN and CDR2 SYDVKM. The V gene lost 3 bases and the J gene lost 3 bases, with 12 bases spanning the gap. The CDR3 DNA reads TGTGCCAGCAGTTTCCAACGAGTACTCTACGAGCAGTACTTC. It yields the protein CASSFQRVLYEQYF. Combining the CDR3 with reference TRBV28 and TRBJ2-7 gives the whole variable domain DVKVTQSSRYLVKRTGEKVFLECVQDMDHENMFWYRQDPGLGLRLIYFSYDVKMKEKGDIPEGYSVSREKKERFSLILESASTNQTSMYLCASSFQRVLYEQYFGPGTRLTVT.

The CDR3 reads CASSLNSGMGQGSGANVLTF. As DNA, the CDR3 is TGTGCCAGCAGCTTAAATAGTGGGATGGGACAGGGATCTGGGGCCAACGTCCTGACTTTC. The chain recombines TRBV11-3 with TRBJ2-6, with 9 bases fitting TRBD1. V lost 2 bases and J lost 1; bases outside the gene matches: 12. This CDR3 has 20 residues. CDR1 SGHNT and CDR2 YENEEA come from the germline V gene.

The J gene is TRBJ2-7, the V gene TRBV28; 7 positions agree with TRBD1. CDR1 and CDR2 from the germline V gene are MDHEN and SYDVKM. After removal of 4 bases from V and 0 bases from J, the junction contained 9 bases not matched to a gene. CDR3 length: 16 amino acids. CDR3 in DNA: TGTGCCAGCAGTTCACAGGGACAGAGAGCCTCCTACGAGCAGTACTTC. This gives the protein CASSSQGQRASYEQYF.

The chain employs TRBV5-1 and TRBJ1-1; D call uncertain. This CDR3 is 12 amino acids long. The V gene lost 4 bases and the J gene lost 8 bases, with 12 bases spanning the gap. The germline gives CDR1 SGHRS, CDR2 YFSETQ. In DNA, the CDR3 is TGCGCCAGCAGCCTCAACCGGGGAGAAGCTTTCTTT. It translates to CASSLNRGEAFF.

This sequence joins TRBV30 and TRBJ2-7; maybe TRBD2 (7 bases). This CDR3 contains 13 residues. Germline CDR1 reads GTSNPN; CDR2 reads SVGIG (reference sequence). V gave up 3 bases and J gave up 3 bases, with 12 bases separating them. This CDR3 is CAWSGGRFYEQYF. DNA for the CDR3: TGTGCCTGGAGCGGGGGGCGGTTCTACGAGCAGTACTTC.

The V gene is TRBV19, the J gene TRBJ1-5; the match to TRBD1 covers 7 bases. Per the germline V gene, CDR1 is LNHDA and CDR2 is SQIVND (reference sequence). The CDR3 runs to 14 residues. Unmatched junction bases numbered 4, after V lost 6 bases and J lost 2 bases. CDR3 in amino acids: CASSHRGGNQPQHF. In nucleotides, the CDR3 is TGTGCCAGTAGCCACAGGGGCGGCAATCAGCCCCAGCATTTT.

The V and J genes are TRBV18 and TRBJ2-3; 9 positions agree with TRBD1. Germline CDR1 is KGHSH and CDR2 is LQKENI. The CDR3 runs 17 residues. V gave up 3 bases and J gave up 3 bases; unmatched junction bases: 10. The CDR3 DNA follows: TGTGCCAGCTCACCCGCAAGTCCGACAGGGGGAACAGATACGCAGTATTTT. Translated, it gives CASSPASPTGGTDTQYF.

This CDR3 reads CSVRVDGALEQFF. The CDR3 coding sequence is TGCAGCGTTCGAGTAGACGGTGCCCTTGAGCAGTTCTTC. This chain links TRBV29-1 with TRBJ2-1; no clear D. V lost 5 bases, J lost 9 bases, and 17 bases lay in between. The length of the CDR3 is 13 residues. CDR1 and CDR2 (germline): SQVTM, ANQGSEA.

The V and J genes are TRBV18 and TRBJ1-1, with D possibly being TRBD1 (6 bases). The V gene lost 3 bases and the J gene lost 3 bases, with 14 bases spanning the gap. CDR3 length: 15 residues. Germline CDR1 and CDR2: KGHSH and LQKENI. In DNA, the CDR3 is TGTGCCAGCTCACCTCGCCAGGGGACCCACACTGAAGCTTTCTTT. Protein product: CASSPRQGTHTEAFF.

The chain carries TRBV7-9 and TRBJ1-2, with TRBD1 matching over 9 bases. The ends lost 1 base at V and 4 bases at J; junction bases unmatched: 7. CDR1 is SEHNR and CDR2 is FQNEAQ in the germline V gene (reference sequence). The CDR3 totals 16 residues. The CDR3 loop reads CASSLGRDRVGYGYTF. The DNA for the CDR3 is TGTGCCAGCAGCTTAGGACGGGACAGGGTAGGCTATGGCTACACCTTC.